Listed below are T cell receptor beta chains from one sample, sequenced in a study of early T cells in non-severe SARS-CoV-2 infection. TCRdb called the 5' RACE reads again in MiXCR, with one record for every CDR3 protein. The data hold 80,000 to 95,000 distinct CDR3 sequences, with 14% observed a single time. Sequenced sample: whole blood. These receptors came from an adult who was a healthcare worker with PCR-confirmed SARS-CoV-2 infection or an uninfected control (not recorded which). CDR3s include the opening cysteine and the closing phenylalanine or tryptophan. A D gene is named only where the DNA matches it firmly. Expanded clones get a size class; other rows say once, few or many, or leave the size out.

TRBJ2-1	-	TRBV7-3	TRBD2	CASSSLAPGGEQFF	TGTGCCAGCAGCTCACTAGCGCCGGGGGGTGAGCAGTTCTTC
TRBJ1-2	few	TRBV5-4	-	CASSLAGAGGYTF	TGTGCCAGCAGCTTGGCCGGGGCGGGTGGCTACACCTTC
TRBJ1-2	-	TRBV27	-	CASSLVREGGYTF	TGTGCCAGCAGTTTGGTGAGGGAAGGCGGCTACACCTTC
TRBJ2-3	-	TRBV6-2/TRBV6-3	TRBD1	CASRQGMADTQYF	TGTGCCAGCAGACAGGGGATGGCAGATACGCAGTATTTT
TRBJ1-1	-	TRBV20-1	-	CSARADSPEAFF	TGCAGTGCTAGAGCCGACAGCCCTGAAGCTTTCTTT
TRBJ1-5	many	TRBV12-3/TRBV12-4	-	CASSLEGQPQHF	TGTGCCAGCAGTTTAGAGGGTCAGCCCCAGCATTTT
TRBJ2-7	many	TRBV28	TRBD2	CASSPHAGGPYEQYF	TGTGCCAGCAGTCCCCATGCGGGGGGGCCCTACGAGCAGTACTTC
TRBJ1-1	many	TRBV4-1	-	CASSLTEDTEAFF	TGCGCCAGCAGCCTTACAGAAGACACTGAAGCTTTCTTT
TRBJ1-1	many	TRBV7-9	TRBD1	CASRPRQGMTEAFF	TGTGCCAGCAGGCCGAGACAGGGTATGACTGAAGCTTTCTTT
TRBJ2-7	once	TRBV12-3/TRBV12-4	-	CAISSRGVHEQYF	TGTGCCATCTCTTCCAGAGGGGTTCACGAGCAGTACTTC